This is a list of T cell receptor beta chains from one sample in a study of cytomegalovirus exposure and HLA in healthy donors. Clones were sequenced by immunoSEQ multiplex PCR, and TCRdb holds only the in-frame ones, with some missing. This table has 150,000 or so clones, 78% appearing once. The specimen sequenced was PBMCs. Receptors originate from a woman between 40 and 50 years old in good health and CMV-seronegative. Each CDR3 is given with its conserved first and last residue. D genes are given only for firm matches.

d_call v_call cdr3_aa
TRBD2 TRBV5-6 CASSLASGGARDTQYF
TRBD1 TRBV5-1 CASSLRTGASITGELFF
TRBD1 TRBV2 CASRGTGSTDTQYF
- TRBV5-6 CASSFGTWYEQFF
- TRBV7-9 CASSLVRGPGELFF
- TRBV5-1 CASSLPTDSNSETQYF
TRBD2 TRBV6-5 CASSYGAGGADTQYF
- TRBV18 CASSPLDNTGTEAFF
- TRBV9 CASSVSETQYF
TRBD1 TRBV9 CASSEGQVFGQPQHF
- TRBV6-1 CAISMGGVVYEQYF
- TRBV20-1 CSAGRGTEAFF
TRBD2 TRBV5-6 CASSLIGLGPYEQYF
- TRBV18 CASSPTGTDEKLFF
TRBD1 TRBV5-5 CASSLMVQGTNYGYTF
- TRBV2 CASSEGRYFDEGNTEAFF
TRBD1 TRBV15 CATSSRGQGASKTEAFF
- TRBV19 CASSILAENYTF
- TRBV2 CASSGRVVRGETQYF
TRBD1 TRBV2 CASTDRGMYEQFF
- TRBV7-8 CASSTGDSYNEQFF
- TRBV5-1 CASSPLGQGNTEAFF
TRBD1 TRBV7-9 CASSLAVGTRGQSNYGYTF
- TRBV9 CASSPLGGTGELFF
TRBD1 TRBV5-8 CASSLGTADANEKLFF
- TRBV5-1 CASSLARQGNAGAFF
- TRBV4-1 CASSHWGGPSSYNEQFF
TRBD1 TRBV2 CASRKGTGAFF
TRBD1 TRBV2 CASSGDRAYEQYF